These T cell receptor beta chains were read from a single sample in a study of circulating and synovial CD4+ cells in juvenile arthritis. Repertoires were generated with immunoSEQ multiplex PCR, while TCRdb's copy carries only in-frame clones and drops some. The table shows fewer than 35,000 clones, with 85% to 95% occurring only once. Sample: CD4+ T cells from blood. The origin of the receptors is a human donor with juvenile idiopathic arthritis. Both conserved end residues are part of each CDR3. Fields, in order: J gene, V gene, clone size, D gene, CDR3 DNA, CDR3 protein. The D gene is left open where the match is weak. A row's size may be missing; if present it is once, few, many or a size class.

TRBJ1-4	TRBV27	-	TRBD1	TGTGCCAGCAGTTTGGGACAGTGGGGGACTAATGAAAAACTGTTTTTT	CASSLGQWGTNEKLFF
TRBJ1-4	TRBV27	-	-	TGTGCCAGCAGTCCCCGGACAGACCATAATGAAAAACTGTTTTTT	CASSPRTDHNEKLFF
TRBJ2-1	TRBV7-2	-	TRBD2	TGTGCCAGCAGCTTTAGCGGGAGTCCGGCCTACAATGAGCAGTTCTTC	CASSFSGSPAYNEQFF
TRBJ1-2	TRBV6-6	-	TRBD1	TGTGCCAGCAGCCGGACAGGGGCGGGAGGCTACACCTTC	CASSRTGAGGYTF
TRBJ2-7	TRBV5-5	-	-	TGTGCCAGCAGCTACGGGGTCTACGAGCAGTACTTC	CASSYGVYEQYF
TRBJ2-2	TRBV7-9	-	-	TGTGCCAGCAGCTTAGTTCGGGGGACCGGGGAGCTGTTTTTT	CASSLVRGTGELFF
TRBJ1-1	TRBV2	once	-	TGTGCCAGCTCTAAGCTAGAGAACACTGAAGCTTTCTTT	CASSKLENTEAFF
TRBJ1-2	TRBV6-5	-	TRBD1	TGTGCCAGCAGTTACTCTACAGGGGACTATGGCTACACCTTC	CASSYSTGDYGYTF
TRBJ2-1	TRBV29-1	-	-	TGCAGCGTTGACGGGAGCTCCTACAATGAGCAGTTCTTC	CSVDGSSYNEQFF
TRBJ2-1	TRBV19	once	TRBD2	TGTGCCAGTAAATCTAGCGGGACTGTCCCCTACAATGAGCAGTTCTTC	CASKSSGTVPYNEQFF
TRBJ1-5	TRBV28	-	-	TGTGCCAGCAGTTTCGGAGGAGACAATCAGCCCCAGCATTTT	CASSFGGDNQPQHF
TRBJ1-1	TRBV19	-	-	TGTGCCAGTAGATCAGGGGCTGCGCAAAACACTGAAGCTTTCTTT	CASRSGAAQNTEAFF
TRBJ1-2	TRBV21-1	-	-	TGTGCCAGCAGCCTTTTCGTCCTCCGGGTGGATACTAACTATGGCTACACCTTC	CASSLFVLRVDTNYGYTF